The 11 T cell receptor beta chains below were found in one sample sequenced in a study of T-cell reconstitution after alpha-beta-depleted transplantation in children. Unique molecular identifiers were incorporated during preparation of the TCRbeta library. MiXCR was run by TCRdb on the PCR reads, yielding one entry per CDR3 protein. The table includes about 610,000 distinct CDR3 sequences, 8% to 11% detected once. The sample consisted of PBMCs from the stem cell graft donor, taken from the stem cell graft. The receptors were sampled from a human donor who donated a stem cell graft to a child with acute myeloid leukemia.

This clonotype has a count of ten or more. A junction boundary mismatches the germline segment, possibly from a read error. The gene calls are TRBV7-3 and TRBJ2-5, with 7 positions matching TRBD2. Germline CDR1 SGHTA, CDR2 FQGTGA. The CDR3 runs 14 residues. The CDR3 DNA is TGCGCCAGCAGCTTGCGCGGGAGAGGAGAGACCCAGTACTTC. It specifies CASSLRGRGETQYF.

This clonotype has at least ten counts. This sequence joins TRBV20-1 and TRBJ1-5, with 10 bases that match TRBD1. The CDR3 runs to 12 residues. The junction had 2 bases not matched to a gene; V was cut back by 5 bases and J by 7 bases. Germline-derived CDR1 and CDR2 are DFQATT and SNEGSKA (reference sequence). The CDR3: CSAGTGVQPQHF. CDR3 coding DNA: TGCAGTGCTGGGACAGGGGTACAGCCCCAGCATTTT.

The genes are TRBV7-9 and TRBJ2-1; 10 bases are a match to TRBD1. The V gene end was trimmed by 5 bases and the J gene end by 6 bases; junction bases not matched to a gene: 7. Germline V gene lookup returns CDR1 SEHNR and CDR2 FQNEAQ (reference sequence). This CDR3 is 15 amino acids long. CDR3 DNA sequence: TGTGCCAGCAGCCCCAGACAGGGGGCCCTCAATGAGCAGTTCTTC. Amino acids: CASSPRQGALNEQFF.

The V and J genes are TRBV7-3 and TRBJ2-2, with a weak D call TRBD1 (6 bases). Trimming stripped 5 bases from V and 6 bases from J, with 13 bases between. The CDR3 has 14 residues. Germline assignment: CDR1 SGHTA and CDR2 FQGTGA. CDR3 DNA: TGTGCCAGCAGCCCTGACAGGACCGCCGGGGAGCTGTTTTTT. As protein: CASSPDRTAGELFF.

The gene calls are TRBV6-2 or TRBV6-3 and TRBJ2-1, with 8 bases that match TRBD2. Germline V lookup: CDR1 MNHEY, CDR2 SVGEGT. The CDR3 contains 15 residues. After removal of 1 base from V and 6 bases from J, the junction contained 5 bases not matched to a gene. CDR3 bases: TGTGCCAGCAGTTACTGGAGGCGGGAGGTCAATGAGCAGTTCTTC. Amino acid sequence: CASSYWRREVNEQFF.

This clonotype has only a few counts. The chain couples TRBV5-1 to TRBJ2-2, with TRBD1 matching over 7 bases. CDR1 and CDR2 (germline): SGHRS, YFSETQ. J gave up 2 bases and V 3 bases, and 10 bases lay outside the gene matches. The CDR3 has 17 residues. Written as DNA, the CDR3 is TGCGCCAGCAGCTCGACAGGGTCGGCCCTCAACACCGGGGAGCTGTTTTTT. It yields the protein CASSSTGSALNTGELFF.

There are many counts of this clonotype. The chain employs TRBV5-1 and TRBJ2-7, with 10 bases matching TRBD2. V lost 2 bases, J lost 7 bases, and 15 bases stayed unmatched. Germline CDR1 and CDR2: SGHRS and YFSETQ. The CDR3 is 17 residues long. CDR3 sequence reads: CASSLGLLAGVGEEQYF. CDR3 DNA sequence: TGCGCCAGCAGCTTAGGACTCCTAGCGGGAGTAGGGGAAGAGCAGTACTTC.

This clonotype appeared many times. The rearrangement links TRBV15 to TRBJ2-7; 10 nucleotides match TRBD1. Germline assignment: CDR1 LNHNV and CDR2 YYDKDF (reference sequence). The CDR3 sequence is 16 residues long. The ends lost 4 bases at V and 2 bases at J; junction bases unmatched: 8. The CDR3 DNA reads TGTGCCACCAGCAACATGGACAGGGGGACACCCTACGAGCAGTACTTC. This codes for CATSNMDRGTPYEQYF.

This clonotype was detected only a few times. Here the CDR3 reads CASSLEFGETQYF. In nucleotides, the CDR3 is TGTGCCAGCAGCTTAGAATTTGGAGAGACCCAGTACTTC. J is TRBJ2-5 and V is TRBV7-9; D is unresolved. Germline CDR1 reads SEHNR; CDR2 reads FQNEAQ (reference sequence). This CDR3 contains 13 residues. V lost 1 base, J lost 4 bases, and 7 bases lay in between.

The table lists this clonotype with many counts. This chain uses TRBV21-1 with TRBJ2-1; the table gives TRBD2 as D, unverified against the DNA. TRBV21-1 is annotated as a pseudogene. The CDR3 is 17 amino acids. The CDR3, as DNA: TGTGCCAGCAGCAAAGTCAGGACCCGCAGCTCCTACAATGAGCAGTTCTTC. The encoded protein is CASSKVRTRSSYNEQFF.

V and J are TRBV11-2 and TRBJ2-7, with 10 bases that match TRBD2. Looked up from germline, CDR1 is SGHAT and CDR2 is FQNNGV. The CDR3 is 16 residues long. Trimming at V came to 5 bases and at J to 5 bases, leaving 12 bases not matched to a gene. For the CDR3, the DNA is TGTGCCAGCAGCCTACTAGCGGGGCCGGGTTCGGACGAGCAGTACTTC. Its translation: CASSLLAGPGSDEQYF.